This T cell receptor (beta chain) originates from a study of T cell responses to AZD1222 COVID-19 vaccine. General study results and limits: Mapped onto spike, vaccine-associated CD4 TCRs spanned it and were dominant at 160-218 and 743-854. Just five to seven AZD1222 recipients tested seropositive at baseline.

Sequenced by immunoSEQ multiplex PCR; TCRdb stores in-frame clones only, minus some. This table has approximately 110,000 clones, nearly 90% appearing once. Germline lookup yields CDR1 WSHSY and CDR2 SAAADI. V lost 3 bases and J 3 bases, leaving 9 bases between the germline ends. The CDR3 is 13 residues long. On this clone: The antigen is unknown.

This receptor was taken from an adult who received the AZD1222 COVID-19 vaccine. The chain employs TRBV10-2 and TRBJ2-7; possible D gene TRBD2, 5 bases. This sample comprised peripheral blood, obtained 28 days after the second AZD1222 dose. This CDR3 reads CASSELGSYEQYF. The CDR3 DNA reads TGCGCCAGCAGTGAATTAGGGAGCTACGAGCAGTACTTC.